The rows below give T cell receptor beta chains drawn from one sample of a study of T cell repertoires in cytomegalovirus infection. TCRdb called the reads again in MiXCR, with one record for every CDR3 protein. The sample lists fewer than 850,000 distinct CDR3 sequences, 25% to 30% occurring once. These receptors have no known antigen. The sample was cultured CD8+ T cells from PBMCs, taken from culture after CMV antigen stimulation. These receptors all come from a human donor in good health (CMV status not recorded). Some clones in this sample may be carry-over from other donors' samples. The CDR3 runs from the conserved cysteine through the conserved F or W. The D gene is left open where the match is weak. For some rows the clone size is stated as once, few or many, or as a class when expanded; others skip it.

j_gene | abundance | v_gene | d_gene | CDR3nt | CDR3aa
TRBJ2-2 | few | TRBV5-5 | TRBD2 | TGTGCCAGCTGGCGAGAACTAGCGGGGGCGATCACCGGGGAGCTGTTTTTT | CASWRELAGAITGELFF
TRBJ2-2 | - | TRBV12-5 | TRBD1 | TGTGCTAGTGGTTTGGTACTGGATAAGGACAGGGGGATCGCCGGGGAGCTGTTTTTT | CASGLVLDKDRGIAGELFF
TRBJ1-1 | few | TRBV7-2 | - | TGTGCCAGCAGCGTAGAGGGGCTTTACACTGAAGCTTTCTTT | CASSVEGLYTEAFF
TRBJ2-1 | - | TRBV15 | - | TGTGCCACCAGCAGAGATGGAACGGGGGCCAATGGCGATGAGCAGTTCTTC | CATSRDGTGANGDEQFF
TRBJ1-1 | - | TRBV19 | - | TGTGCCAGCTCCCCCGGGGCTTTTGAAGCTTTCTTT | CASSPGAFEAFF
TRBJ2-1 | - | TRBV29-1 | - | TGCAGCGTTGAAGTCTATATACAGGGAAACTACAATGAGCAGTTCTTC | CSVEVYIQGNYNEQFF
TRBJ2-6 | few | TRBV7-9 | TRBD2 | TGTGCCAGCAGCGTCCCCAGCGCGGGGGACTCTGGGGCCAACGTCCTGACTTTC | CASSVPSAGDSGANVLTF
TRBJ1-4 | - | TRBV27 | TRBD1 | TGTGCCAGCAGCCCCCAGACAGGGGGTAATGAAAAACTGTTTTTT | CASSPQTGGNEKLFF
TRBJ1-1 | - | TRBV29-1 | - | TGCAGCGTCCCCCGGGACGTCACTGAAGCTTTCTTT | CSVPRDVTEAFF
TRBJ2-6 | - | TRBV7-9 | - | TGTGCCAGCAGCTCCCCACAGGCTACTGGGGCCAACGTCCTGACTTTC | CASSSPQATGANVLTF
TRBJ2-2 | few | TRBV6-5 | - | TGTGCCAGCGGACGATACACCGGGGAGCTGTTTTTT | CASGRYTGELFF
TRBJ1-5 | - | TRBV27 | - | TGTGCCAGTCTGCCTGCAGGGTGGATGAATCAGCCCCAGCATTTT | CASLPAGWMNQPQHF
TRBJ2-3 | - | TRBV7-2 | TRBD1 | TGTGCCAGCAGCACCCACGTCAGGGGGCCTATAGAGACAGATACGCAGTATTTT | CASSTHVRGPIETDTQYF
TRBJ1-5 | many | TRBV10-3 | - | TGTGCCATCAGCGACGCGGGGGGGCGCAGCAATCAGCCCCAGCATTTT | CAISDAGGRSNQPQHF
TRBJ2-1 | few | TRBV10-3 | - | TGTGCCATCAGTGAGGATTACAATGAGCAGTTCTTC | CAISEDYNEQFF
TRBJ1-2 | - | TRBV2 | TRBD1 | TGTGCCAGTCCACTTCGACAGGGCGCTGCCTATGGCTACACCTTC | CASPLRQGAAYGYTF
TRBJ2-1 | - | TRBV3-1 | TRBD2 | TGTGCCAGCAGCCAAATTACGGGGGGGCAATCCTACAATGAGCAGTTCTTC | CASSQITGGQSYNEQFF
TRBJ1-2 | - | TRBV10-3 | - | TGTGCCATCAGTGAGGTTACGGATTATGGCTACACCTTC | CAISEVTDYGYTF
TRBJ2-1 | - | TRBV7-6 | - | TGTGCCAGCACCCCCGGCCCCTACAATGAGCAGTTCTTC | CASTPGPYNEQFF
TRBJ2-7 | - | TRBV6-6 | TRBD1 | TGTGCCAGCAGTGGGGGACAGCCCCCGGGAGAGCAGTACTTC | CASSGGQPPGEQYF
TRBJ2-3 | many | TRBV7-2 | TRBD1 | TGTGCCAGCGTCGGAAACATCCCCCCGACAGGGGGAACAGATACGCAGTATTTT | CASVGNIPPTGGTDTQYF
TRBJ2-1 | few | TRBV6-4 | - | TGTGCCAGCAGTGAATCTATTTACAATGAGCAGTTCTTC | CASSESIYNEQFF